The 18 T cell receptor beta chains below come from one sample, sequenced in a study of blood T cell repertoires in COVID-19. Using immunoSEQ multiplex PCR, the repertoire was profiled, and TCRdb retains in-frame clones only, with some absent. The sample consists of roughly 170,000 clones, just under 85% of them appearing once. Sample: peripheral blood. These receptors originate from a man aged 40-49 years who had recovered from COVID-19.

In this sample, this clone turned up once. The gene calls are TRBV10-3 and TRBJ2-3, with 15 bases matching TRBD2. There are 16 residues in the CDR3. Germline CDR1 and CDR2: ENHRY and SYGVKD. The V segment lost 4 bases and the J segment 5 bases; nucleotides outside the gene matches: 4. CDR3 coding DNA: TGTGCCATCAGTGGGACTAGCGGGGGGGCAGGAGATACGCAGTATTTT. As protein: CAISGTSGGAGDTQYF.

The genes are TRBV27 and TRBJ2-7; tentatively, D is TRBD2 (6 bases). The V and J ends lost 4 bases and 3 bases respectively, with 16 bases between them. Germline CDR1 reads MNHEY; CDR2 reads SMNVEV (reference sequence). This CDR3 is built from 15 residues. CDR3 in DNA: TGTGCCAGCAGTTCCGCCGCGGGGCTACTCTACGAGCAGTACTTC. Translated: CASSSAAGLLYEQYF.

The chain employs TRBV12-3 or TRBV12-4 and TRBJ2-5, with no clear D. V was trimmed by 8 bases and J by 4 bases, leaving 8 bases between them. The CDR3 is made up of 11 amino acids. The CDR3: CASGPGETQYF. CDR3 in DNA: TGTGCCAGCGGCCCGGGAGAGACCCAGTACTTC.

This CDR3 reads CASTRGAGDGSPLHF. Here the CDR3 DNA reads TGTGCCAGCACCAGGGGGGCAGGGGATGGTTCACCCCTCCACTTT. J is TRBJ1-6 and V is TRBV6-5; 7 nucleotides agree with TRBD1. Looked up from germline, CDR1 is MNHEY and CDR2 is SVGAGI. The J segment lost 9 bases and the V segment lost 7 bases, leaving 12 bases of the junction unmatched. The CDR3 runs to 15 residues.

The chain couples TRBV6-6 to TRBJ2-3, with 10 bases lining up with TRBD1. The CDR3 length is 15 residues. With V trimmed by 2 bases and J by 6 bases, 5 bases remained unmatched. Looked up from germline, CDR1 is MNHNY and CDR2 is SVGAGI (reference sequence). The CDR3 here is CASSYSGTGVDTQYF. The CDR3 coding sequence is TGTGCCAGCAGTTACAGCGGGACAGGGGTTGATACGCAGTATTTT.

Of note for this clone: At one end, the junction sequence differs from germline, possibly due to a read error. The V gene is TRBV7-7, the J gene TRBJ1-2, with unresolved D. The CDR3 length is 17 residues. CDR1 is SSHAT and CDR2 is FNYEAQ in the germline V gene (reference sequence). CDR3: CASSYEAGRPLLYGYTF. DNA for the CDR3: TGTGCTAGCAGCTATGAGGCTGGGAGGCCCCTTCTCTATGGCTACACCTTC.

A few counts support this clone. The V and J genes are TRBV5-1 and TRBJ1-1; D remains ambiguous. Trimming cost V 1 base and J 7 bases, with 14 bases left between them. The CDR3 is 14 residues long. Germline lookup yields CDR1 SGHRS and CDR2 YFSETQ. In nucleotides, the CDR3 is TGCGCCAGCAGCTTGTTGGCGGATTCGGGTGAAGCTTTCTTT. Protein product: CASSLLADSGEAFF.

V is TRBV2 and J is TRBJ2-1, with a tentative D call TRBD2 (5 bases). The V and J ends lost 3 bases and 4 bases respectively, with 7 bases between them. This CDR3 is 13 amino acids long. Germline V gives CDR1 SNHLY, CDR2 FYNNEI. The CDR3 reads CASSEEAYNEQFF. In DNA, the CDR3 is TGTGCCAGCAGTGAGGAGGCTTACAATGAGCAGTTCTTC.

The rearrangement joins TRBV7-9 to TRBJ1-5, with D perhaps matching TRBD1 (5 bases). This CDR3 has 14 amino acids. CDR1 is SEHNR and CDR2 is FQNEAQ in the germline V gene (reference sequence). V lost 1 base to trimming and J lost 1 base, with 5 bases between them. The CDR3 bases are TGTGCCAGCAGCTTAGGGACAAGCAATCAGCCCCAGCATTTT. The encoded protein is CASSLGTSNQPQHF.

The J gene is TRBJ2-2, the V gene TRBV25-1; maybe TRBD2 (6 bases). V gave up 1 base and J gave up 7 bases, with 16 bases separating them. Germline CDR1 reads MGHDK; CDR2 reads SYGVNS. This CDR3 contains 16 residues. Here the CDR3 DNA reads TGTGCCAGCAGTGAATCTGGCAGGAGGAGGGGCGGGGAGCTGTTTTTT. This gives the protein CASSESGRRRGGELFF. The entire variable domain, with the rest obtained from reference TRBV25-1 and TRBJ2-2, is as follows: EADIYQTPRYLVIGTGKKITLECSQTMGHDKMYWYQQDPGMELHLIHYSYGVNSTEKGDLSSESTVSRIRTEHFPLTLESARPSHTSQYLCASSESGRRRGGELFFGEGSRLTVL.

The chain combines TRBV7-9 with TRBJ2-7; TRBD1 matches 8 bases. The germline CDR1 and CDR2 sequences are SEHNR and FQNEAQ (reference sequence). The CDR3 runs to 14 residues. The junction had 7 bases not matched to a gene; V was cut back by 5 bases and J by 4 bases. The CDR3 loop is CASSPPRGPYEQYF. The CDR3 DNA sequence: TGTGCCAGCAGCCCACCCAGGGGGCCTTACGAGCAGTACTTC.

J is TRBJ1-5 and V is TRBV6-5; D is undetermined. Per germline, CDR1 MNHEY and CDR2 SVGAGI. The CDR3 is made up of 14 amino acids. V shed 8 bases and J shed 0 bases, with 11 bases lying between them. The CDR3 here is CASFGGYSNQPQHF. CDR3 in DNA: TGTGCCAGCTTTGGCGGGTATAGCAATCAGCCCCAGCATTTT.

V is TRBV5-6 and J is TRBJ2-5; D possibly corresponds to TRBD2 (5 bases). CDR1 SGHDT and CDR2 YYEEEE come from the germline V gene. Trimming took 4 bases from V and 4 from J, leaving 23 bases between them. CDR3 length: 17 amino acids. CDR3 in DNA: TGTGCCAGCAGCCCGAGGCCGGGAAGAGCGCTAGGAGAGACCCAGTACTTC. Protein sequence: CASSPRPGRALGETQYF.

V is TRBV19 and J is TRBJ2-1; D may be TRBD2 (6 bases). V lost 5 bases and J 8 bases, leaving 7 bases between the germline ends. The CDR3 is 11 residues long. Germline-derived CDR1 and CDR2 are LNHDA and SQIVND (reference sequence). CDR3 bases: TGTGCCAGTAGTTGGGAGGATGAGCAGTTCTTC. Protein sequence: CASSWEDEQFF.

The count of this clone is one. The V and J genes are TRBV5-1 and TRBJ2-3; D might be TRBD1 (5 bases). This CDR3 has 15 amino acids. Germline V gives CDR1 SGHRS, CDR2 YFSETQ. Trimming shortened V by 4 bases and J by 3 bases, and 15 bases separated the two germline ends. The CDR3 spells CASSIRGFGTDTQYF. CDR3 in DNA: TGCGCCAGCAGCATAAGGGGTTTTGGGACAGATACGCAGTATTTT.

V is TRBV7-6 and J is TRBJ1-4, with D perhaps matching TRBD1 (6 bases). There are 16 residues in the CDR3. Trimming left V 3 bases short and J 8 bases short, with 19 bases between. From germline, CDR1 is SGHVS and CDR2 FNYEAQ. DNA for the CDR3: TGTGCCAGCAGCTTTAATGAACCAGGGGTTAGGGAAAAACTGTTTTTT. It encodes CASSFNEPGVREKLFF.

This chain connects TRBV15 to TRBJ2-5; 10 bases are shared with TRBD1. V lost 7 bases, J lost 1 base, and 3 bases stayed unmatched. The CDR3 is 14 amino acids. Looked up from germline, CDR1 is LNHNV and CDR2 is YYDKDF (reference sequence). The CDR3 is CATTRDRGQETQYF. Written as DNA, the CDR3 is TGTGCCACCACTAGGGACAGGGGCCAAGAGACCCAGTACTTC. The entire variable domain, with the rest obtained from reference TRBV15 and TRBJ2-5, is as follows: DAMVIQNPRYQVTQFGKPVTLSCSQTLNHNVMYWYQQKSSQAPKLLFHYYDKDFNNEADTPDNFQSRRPNTSFCFLDIRSPGLGDTAMYLCATTRDRGQETQYFGPGTRLLVL.

In this sample, this clone turned up once. This rearrangement joins TRBV6-5 to TRBJ1-6; maybe TRBD1 (5 bases). Looked up from germline, CDR1 is MNHEY and CDR2 is SVGAGI. The CDR3 covers 15 residues. The ends were cut back, 5 bases at V and 2 bases at J, with 10 bases in the middle. The CDR3 loop is CASSPRVPYNSPLHF. The DNA for the CDR3 is TGTGCCAGCAGTCCCAGGGTCCCCTATAATTCACCCCTCCACTTT.